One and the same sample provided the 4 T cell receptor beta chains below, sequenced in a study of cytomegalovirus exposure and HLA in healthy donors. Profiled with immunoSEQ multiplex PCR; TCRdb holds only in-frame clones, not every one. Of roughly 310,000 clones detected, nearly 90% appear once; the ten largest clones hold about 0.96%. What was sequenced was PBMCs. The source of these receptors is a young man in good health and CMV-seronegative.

The CDR3 here is CASSRPLAGAKDTQYF. CDR3 nucleotide sequence: TGTGCCAGCAGCAGGCCCTTAGCGGGGGCAAAAGATACGCAGTATTTT. The rearrangement uses TRBV7-9 and TRBJ2-3, with 9 positions matching TRBD2. This CDR3 has 16 residues. V was pared by 5 bases and J by 5 bases, with 11 bases of the junction left unmatched. CDR1 is SEHNR and CDR2 is FQNEAQ in the germline V gene (reference sequence). Full variable domain (rest looked up from reference TRBV7-9 and TRBJ2-3): DTGVSQNPRHKITKRGQNVTFRCDPISEHNRLYWYRQTLGQGPEFLTYFQNEAQLEKSRLLSDRFSAERPKGSFSTLEIQRTEQGDSAMYLCASSRPLAGAKDTQYFGPGTRLTVL.

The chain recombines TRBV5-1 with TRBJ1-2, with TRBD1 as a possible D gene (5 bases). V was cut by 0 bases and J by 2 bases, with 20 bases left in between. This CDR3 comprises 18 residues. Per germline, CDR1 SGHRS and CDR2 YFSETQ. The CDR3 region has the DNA TGCGCCAGCAGCTTGGGGGGCGTAGCCCAAACTTTAAACTATGGCTACACCTTC. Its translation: CASSLGGVAQTLNYGYTF.

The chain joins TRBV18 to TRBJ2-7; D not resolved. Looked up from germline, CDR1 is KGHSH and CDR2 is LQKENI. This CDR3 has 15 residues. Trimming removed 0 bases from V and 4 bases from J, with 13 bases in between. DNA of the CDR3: TGTGCCAGCTCACCACCTGGTGTCGGGTCTTACGAGCAGTACTTC. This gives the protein CASSPPGVGSYEQYF.

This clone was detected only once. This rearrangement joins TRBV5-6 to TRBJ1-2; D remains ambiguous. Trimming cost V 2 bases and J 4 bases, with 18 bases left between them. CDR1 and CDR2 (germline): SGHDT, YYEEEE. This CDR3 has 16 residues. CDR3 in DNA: TGTGCCAGCAGCTTCCTAGGTTACACGAGGAGCTATGGCTACACCTTC. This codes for CASSFLGYTRSYGYTF. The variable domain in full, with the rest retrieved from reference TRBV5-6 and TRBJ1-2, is DAGVTQSPTHLIKTRGQQVTLRCSPKSGHDTVSWYQQALGQGPQFIFQYYEEEERQRGNFPDRFSGHQFPNYSSELNVNALLLGDSALYLCASSFLGYTRSYGYTFGSGTRLTVV.